Listed here is a single T cell receptor (beta chain). No antigen is known for it. This sample was included in a study of Ad26.COV2.S vaccination and SARS-CoV-2 variants. Overall study context: The COV1001 Ad26.COV2.S trial arm included the donor.

TCRdb's table, derived via immunoSEQ multiplex PCR, lists solely in-frame clones and lacks some. This table holds over 250,000 clones, about 89% found once. This CDR3 has 13 residues. Trimming shortened V by 5 bases and J by 5 bases, and 12 bases separated the two germline ends. Per germline, CDR1 MDHEN and CDR2 SYDVKM. Study-wide findings and caveats: With respect to non-spike TCR breadth, vaccine and placebo recipients were similar.

As to treatment: around 19 received Ad26.COV2.S at low or high dose, single or two shots; roughly 5 received placebo; per-sample allocation not given. Day 63 after the first injection of vaccine or placebo was the sampling time. The chain has TRBV28 and TRBJ1-1, with D maybe TRBD1 (5 bases). Sequences were derived from peripheral blood, sampled in a trial of Ad26.COV2.S vaccine versus placebo. The receptor was derived from a person between 18 and 59 years old who received the Ad26.COV2.S COVID-19 vaccine or a placebo. The CDR3 loop is CASSRQFRTEAFF. CDR3 nucleotide sequence: TGTGCCAGCAGTCGACAGTTTAGGACTGAAGCTTTCTTT.